This record covers a single TCR beta chain. The sample originates from a study of blood T cell repertoires in COVID-19. Across the whole study: Samples of COVID-19 (acute and convalescent) were obtained from the United States, Italy and Spain. The cDNA or gDNA used as material had been derived from T cells, B-cell-depleted T cells, or PBMCs.

In the authors' methods: The authors estimated nucleated cell counts from reference gene primer amplification. Assay: immunoSEQ multiplex PCR; the TCRdb copy retains only in-frame clones and omits some. V and J calls plus clone size are reproduced from that table; the DNA served to infer D and trimming. The sample has 35,000 to 45,000 clones; 70% to 90% are singletons. V shed 4 bases and J 5 bases; nucleotides not matched to a gene: 7. This CDR3 has 14 residues. Germline V gene lookup returns CDR1 SGHNT and CDR2 YENEEA. The rearrangement links TRBV11-3 to TRBJ2-5, with TRBD1 matching over 7 bases. The sequencing sample was made of peripheral blood. The TCR sequence derives from a man aged 55 to 69 with active COVID-19. The CDR3 loop is CASSSGGSTETQYF. In nucleotides, the CDR3 is TGTGCCAGCAGCTCAGGGGGTTCCACGGAGACCCAGTACTTC.